This T cell receptor beta chain was recorded in a study of T-cell reconstitution after alpha-beta-depleted transplantation in children. Findings and limits, study-wide: Newly produced T cells mostly accounted for T-cell counts and diversity one year post-transplant. Diversity of TCRbeta at day 60 was high in some patients, arising from surviving recipient T cells and thymic progenitors. Several hundred graft clones that had expanded were reportedly the source of alpha-beta T cells about two months after transplant.

A word on this clonotype: Its antigen is unidentified.

As it was prepared, the TCRbeta library received unique molecular identifiers. TCRdb re-called the PCR reads with MiXCR, one entry per CDR3 protein. The sample records about 870,000 distinct CDR3 sequences, 16% being singletons. V was clipped by 3 bases and J by 1 base; unmatched bases: 8. The CDR3 length is 16 residues. Germline V gives CDR1 LNHDA, CDR2 SQIVND (reference sequence). The sequence was collected from a male patient between 5 and 17 years old who had a stem cell transplant for acute lymphoblastic leukemia, so the T cells may come from the graft donor. This chain links TRBV19 with TRBJ1-1, with 7 bases lining up with TRBD1. Material: PBMCs, mostly from graft donor cells, obtained 360 days after TCRalphabeta/CD19-depleted stem cell transplant. The CDR3 is CASSIYPGQRNTEAFF. The CDR3 DNA follows: TGTGCCAGTAGTATTTACCCGGGACAGAGGAACACTGAAGCTTTCTTT.